These 27 T cell receptor beta chains share one sample of origin, sequenced in a study of blood T cell repertoires in COVID-19. Data came from immunoSEQ multiplex PCR; TCRdb stores just in-frame clones and leaves some out. The data contain fewer than 400,000 clones, about 86% of them seen just once; the ten biggest clones take up roughly 9.4%. The material sequenced was PBMCs or T cells enriched from blood (not recorded which). These receptors were taken from a woman between 45 and 60 years old who had recovered from COVID-19.

The chain employs TRBV7-6 and TRBJ1-2; 7 bases align to TRBD1. Germline V CDR1 and CDR2: SGHVS, FNYEAQ. This CDR3 comprises 15 residues. V trimming: 2 bases; J trimming: 2 bases; junction bases outside the gene matches: 5. CDR3 region: CASSLWTGLNYGYTF. CDR3 DNA sequence: TGTGCCAGCAGCTTATGGACAGGCTTGAACTATGGCTACACCTTC.

Only one count was recorded for this clone. One end of the junction is discordant with germline, which a read error may explain. The chain has TRBV4-2 and TRBJ1-4; 8 nucleotides align to TRBD1. This CDR3 comprises 18 residues. Germline V gene sequence: CDR1 LGHNA, CDR2 YNFKEQ. The CDR3 reads CASSQERNYRGKNGKLFF. CDR3 DNA: TGTGCCAGCAGCCAAGAAAGGAATTACAGGGGGAAGAATGGAAAACTGTTTTTT.

This chain uses TRBV19 with TRBJ1-6; D unresolved. V was clipped by 5 bases and J by 9 bases, with 8 bases between them. Germline values: CDR1 LNHDA, CDR2 SQIVND (reference sequence). This CDR3 comprises 12 residues. CDR3 nucleotides: TGTGCCAGTAGTTCTCTCGGTTCACCCCTCCACTTT. Its translation is CASSSLGSPLHF. The whole variable domain, remainder taken from reference TRBV19 and TRBJ1-6, is DGGITQSPKYLFRKEGQNVTLSCEQNLNHDAMYWYRQDPGQGLRLIYYSQIVNDFQKGDIAEGYSVSREKKESFPLTVTSAQKNPTAFYLCASSSLGSPLHFGNGTRLTVT.

The chain recombines TRBV4-1 with TRBJ2-3, with 8 bases aligning to TRBD1. J lost 4 bases, V lost 3 bases, and 12 bases had no gene match. This CDR3 has 17 residues. The germline gives CDR1 MGHRA, CDR2 YSYEKL. CDR3 in DNA: TGCGCCAGCAGCCATCAACCGGGACAGGTGGGCCCAGATACGCAGTATTTT. Translating gives CASSHQPGQVGPDTQYF.

The chain joins TRBV5-6 to TRBJ2-5, with 10 bases matching TRBD2. The junction had 11 bases not matched to a gene; V was cut back by 4 bases and J by 5 bases. The length of the CDR3 is 16 residues. From germline, CDR1 is SGHDT and CDR2 YYEEEE. The CDR3 is CASSIQASGGWETQYF. CDR3 DNA: TGTGCCAGCAGCATACAAGCTAGCGGGGGTTGGGAGACCCAGTACTTC.

The chain is built from TRBV7-9 and TRBJ1-1; D is possibly TRBD1 (6 bases). Germline V gene sequence: CDR1 SEHNR, CDR2 FQNEAQ (reference sequence). V shed 3 bases and J shed 5 bases, with 16 bases lying between them. This CDR3 contains 15 residues. DNA for the CDR3: TGTGCCAGCAGCTTCGAGTTAGGGGGTAGTACTGAAGCTTTCTTT. Amino acids: CASSFELGGSTEAFF.

This clone was seen only once. The rearrangement uses TRBV6-5 and TRBJ1-2; the D gene is possibly TRBD1 (6 bases). The CDR3 length is 14 residues. Per the germline V gene, CDR1 is MNHEY and CDR2 is SVGAGI. Trimming pared 0 bases from V and 8 bases from J, leaving 13 bases between. The DNA for the CDR3 is TGTGCCAGCAGTTACTCCGGACAGTCAAACGGCTACACCTTC. Translating gives CASSYSGQSNGYTF.

The CDR3 DNA reads as TGTGCCAGCTCACCACTGGGGAGGTTCAACACTGAAGCTTTCTTT. It specifies CASSPLGRFNTEAFF. The V call is TRBV18, the J call TRBJ1-1; D ambiguous. The CDR3 runs to 15 residues. Trimming pared 1 base from V and 2 bases from J, leaving 11 bases between. Germline CDR1 reads KGHSH; CDR2 reads LQKENI.

The genes are TRBV19 and TRBJ1-1; the D is unclear. The CDR3 is made up of 13 amino acids. The germline V and J ends were trimmed by 6 bases and 3 bases, with 11 bases remaining between them. From germline, CDR1 is LNHDA and CDR2 SQIVND (reference sequence). Written as DNA, the CDR3 is TGTGCCAGTAGCGACACCGTCTACACTGAAGCTTTCTTT. Translating gives CASSDTVYTEAFF. The variable domain in full, with the rest retrieved from reference TRBV19 and TRBJ1-1, is DGGITQSPKYLFRKEGQNVTLSCEQNLNHDAMYWYRQDPGQGLRLIYYSQIVNDFQKGDIAEGYSVSREKKESFPLTVTSAQKNPTAFYLCASSDTVYTEAFFGQGTRLTVV.

The chain carries TRBV11-2 and TRBJ2-2, with TRBD2 identical over 11 bases. Per the germline V gene, CDR1 is SGHAT and CDR2 is FQNNGV. V was clipped by 1 base and J by 4 bases; unmatched bases: 11. The CDR3 consists of 19 residues. Here the CDR3 DNA reads TGTGCCAGCAGCTTAGTGGGCTTTCTAGCGGGGGGTATCACCGGGGAGCTGTTTTTT. Protein: CASSLVGFLAGGITGELFF. Full variable domain (remainder filled in from reference TRBV11-2 and TRBJ2-2): EAGVAQSPRYKIIEKRQSVAFWCNPISGHATLYWYQQILGQGPKLLIQFQNNGVVDDSQLPKDRFSAERLKGVDSTLKIQPAKLEDSAVYLCASSLVGFLAGGITGELFFGEGSRLTVL.

In this sample, this clone turned up once. V usage is TRBV30 and J usage is TRBJ2-1; TRBD1 agrees at 11 bases. Germline V CDR1 and CDR2: GTSNPN, SVGIG (reference sequence). CDR3 size: 12 residues. The trim removed 5 bases at V and 10 bases at J, leaving 4 bases unmatched. The CDR3 DNA reads as TGTGCCTGGGGACAGGGGGCTGGGGAGCAGTTCTTC. Translation: CAWGQGAGEQFF.

The V and J genes are TRBV4-1 and TRBJ1-1; perhaps TRBD1 as D (6 bases). With 1 base removed from V and 2 bases from J, the gap between germline ends came to 14 bases. The length of the CDR3 is 16 residues. The V gene's germline CDR1 is MGHRA and CDR2 YSYEKL. The CDR3 protein is CASSQAPRTVNTEAFF. DNA for the CDR3: TGCGCCAGCAGCCAAGCCCCGAGGACAGTTAACACTGAAGCTTTCTTT.

With respect to this clone: Other DNA variants within this sample encode the same CDR3. The V call is TRBV19, the J call TRBJ1-5; 10 nucleotides agree with TRBD1. The V and J ends lost 7 bases and 4 bases, in that order; junction bases with no gene match: 1. CDR1 and CDR2 (germline): LNHDA, SQIVND (reference sequence). This CDR3 is built from 13 residues. In DNA, the CDR3 is TGTGCCAGTAAGGACAGGGGGAATCAGCCCCAGCATTTT. Translated: CASKDRGNQPQHF.

The rearrangement links TRBV29-1 to TRBJ1-4; TRBD1 is a possible D gene (5 bases). V dropped 4 bases and J dropped 0 bases, with 9 bases sitting between them. The length of the CDR3 is 14 residues. Germline-derived CDR1 and CDR2 are SQVTM and ANQGSEA. The CDR3 reads CSVVGLSTNEKLFF. The CDR3 DNA sequence: TGCAGCGTTGTGGGGCTGTCAACTAATGAAAAACTGTTTTTT. The variable domain in full, with the rest retrieved from reference TRBV29-1 and TRBJ1-4, is SAVISQKPSRDICQRGTSLTIQCQVDSQVTMMFWYRQQPGQSLTLIATANQGSEATYESGFVIDKFPISRPNLTFSTLTVSNMSPEDSSIYLCSVVGLSTNEKLFFGSGTQLSVL.

This chain joins TRBV28 and TRBJ1-3; tentative D call: TRBD1 (6 bases). Germline assignment: CDR1 MDHEN and CDR2 SYDVKM. CDR3 size: 15 residues. Trimming removed 11 bases from V and 0 bases from J, with 17 bases in between. The CDR3 DNA reads as TGTGCCTCCGGGGGGGGGCAGAGCTCTGGAAACACCATATATTTT. Translation gives CASGGGQSSGNTIYF.

The chain has TRBV19 and TRBJ1-2; the D gene is possibly TRBD1 (5 bases). V was pared by 5 bases and J by 3 bases, with 16 bases between. This CDR3 is 15 amino acids long. Germline V gene data show CDR1 as LNHDA and CDR2 as SQIVND (reference sequence). The chain's CDR3 is CASSPSLGTDYGYTF. CDR3 coding DNA: TGTGCCAGTAGTCCCTCTCTCGGGACTGACTATGGCTACACCTTC.

The chain couples TRBV2 to TRBJ1-6, with a weak D call TRBD1 (6 bases). This CDR3 has 13 amino acids. V was pared by 6 bases and J by 5 bases, with 8 bases between. Germline V CDR1 and CDR2: SNHLY, FYNNEI. CDR3 in DNA: TGTGCCAGCAGCGCAGGGGATAATTCACCCCTCCACTTT. This encodes CASSAGDNSPLHF.

The rearrangement uses TRBV10-3 and TRBJ2-5; 7 bases match TRBD1. This CDR3 has 13 residues. V lost 8 bases, J lost 2 bases, and 5 bases stayed unmatched. The V gene's germline CDR1 is ENHRY and CDR2 SYGVKD. This chain's CDR3 is CAIARDRQETQYF. CDR3 DNA: TGTGCCATCGCGAGGGACAGACAAGAGACCCAGTACTTC.

The chain joins TRBV5-1 to TRBJ1-2, with 9 bases aligning to TRBD1. The CDR3 spans 14 residues. The V gene end was trimmed by 6 bases and the J gene end by 7 bases; junction bases not matched to a gene: 10. Germline-derived CDR1 and CDR2 are SGHRS and YFSETQ. This CDR3 is CASTIGTGSSGYTF. The CDR3 bases are TGCGCCAGCACCATAGGGACAGGGTCGTCTGGCTACACCTTC.

This clone has just one count. CDR3 sequence (DNA): TGTGCCAGCTCACCCGCCCGGGTCCAGTACTTC. This codes for CASSPARVQYF. The V and J genes are TRBV18 and TRBJ2-5; D is unclear. CDR1 is KGHSH and CDR2 is LQKENI in the germline V gene. The CDR3 has 11 amino acids. V shed 3 bases and J shed 10 bases, with 9 bases lying between them.

The chain employs TRBV6-6 and TRBJ1-5, with TRBD1 identical over 11 bases. Germline CDR1 and CDR2: MNHNY and SVGAGI (reference sequence). Trimming cost V 5 bases and J 4 bases; bases outside gene matches: 4. The CDR3 sequence is 15 residues long. The chain's CDR3 is CASSDGQGANQPQHF. The CDR3 nucleotides read TGTGCCAGCAGTGACGGACAGGGGGCGAATCAGCCCCAGCATTTT.

The chain uses TRBV2 and TRBJ2-1; D is possibly TRBD2 (6 bases). The CDR3 runs 9 residues. Per germline, CDR1 SNHLY and CDR2 FYNNEI. The V end was cut by 4 bases, the J end by 16 bases, with 8 bases between. In nucleotides, the CDR3 is TGTGCCAGCAGTGGGGACTCATTCTTC. Residues: CASSGDSFF.

This chain links TRBV6-5 with TRBJ2-2; the D is unclear. Trimming shortened V by 1 base and J by 7 bases, and 7 bases separated the two germline ends. From germline, CDR1 is MNHEY and CDR2 SVGAGI. The CDR3 is 13 amino acids. Here the CDR3 reads CASSYYIGGELFF. CDR3 DNA: TGTGCCAGCAGTTACTATATCGGCGGGGAGCTGTTTTTT.

The chain has TRBV28 and TRBJ1-5, with 7 bases aligning to TRBD1. With V trimmed by 2 bases and J by 4 bases, 2 bases remained unmatched. The germline V gene has CDR1 MDHEN and CDR2 SYDVKM. The CDR3 has 14 residues. In DNA, the CDR3 is TGTGCCAGCAGTTTAGGACAGGTGAATCAGCCCCAGCATTTT. It codes for CASSLGQVNQPQHF. The whole variable domain, remainder taken from reference TRBV28 and TRBJ1-5, is DVKVTQSSRYLVKRTGEKVFLECVQDMDHENMFWYRQDPGLGLRLIYFSYDVKMKEKGDIPEGYSVSREKKERFSLILESASTNQTSMYLCASSLGQVNQPQHFGDGTRLSIL.

The chain combines TRBV6-4 with TRBJ2-2, with no clear D. V was trimmed by 0 bases and J by 1 base, leaving 9 bases between them. This CDR3 region has 16 residues. CDR1 and CDR2 (germline): MRHNA, SNTAGT. The CDR3 is CASSDSNPENTGELFF. CDR3 nucleotides: TGTGCCAGCAGTGACTCGAACCCAGAGAACACCGGGGAGCTGTTTTTT.

CDR3 region: CASTRANTEAFF. CDR3 nucleotides: TGTGCCAGCACTAGAGCGAACACTGAAGCTTTCTTT. The V call is TRBV25-1, the J call TRBJ1-1; D is undetermined. V lost 7 bases to trimming and J lost 1 base, with 7 bases between them. Germline V gene data show CDR1 as MGHDK and CDR2 as SYGVNS. CDR3 size: 12 residues.

The gene calls are TRBV18 and TRBJ1-2; D gene uncertain. V gave up 6 bases and J gave up 8 bases, with 7 bases separating them. The CDR3 consists of 10 residues. Germline values: CDR1 KGHSH, CDR2 LQKENI. The CDR3 DNA is TGTGCCAGCTCCGGGGAGGGCTACACCTTC. Translation: CASSGEGYTF.